Each of the 6 T cell receptor beta chains below was sequenced from the same sample in a study of T-cell reconstitution after alpha-beta-depleted transplantation in children. A TCRbeta library incorporating unique molecular identifiers was prepared. TCRdb re-analysed the PCR reads in MiXCR, keeping a single row per CDR3 protein. The data show about 980,000 distinct CDR3 sequences, around 30% seen once. The input for sequencing was PBMCs, mostly from graft donor cells, taken 360 days after TCRalphabeta/CD19-depleted stem cell transplant. These receptors were taken from a boy under three years old who had a stem cell transplant for SCID, so the T cells may come from the graft donor.

This clonotype was detected ten times or more. The V gene is TRBV2, the J gene TRBJ2-1; TRBD2 agrees at 12 bases. The germline gives CDR1 SNHLY, CDR2 FYNNEI. This CDR3 is 19 amino acids long. V lost 4 bases to trimming and J lost 1 base; unmatched junction nucleotides: 11. DNA for the CDR3: TGTGCCAGCAGTGGGTATTGGCTAGCGGGGGGGAGGTCCTACAATGAGCAGTTCTTC. Residues: CASSGYWLAGGRSYNEQFF.

This clonotype has just a few counts. CDR3: CSAGQDRYEQYF. CDR3 coding DNA: TGCAGCGCCGGGCAGGACCGCTACGAGCAGTACTTC. V and J are TRBV29-1 and TRBJ2-7; D unresolved. Trimming left V 7 bases short and J 3 bases short, with 13 bases between. The CDR3 loop spans 12 amino acids. Germline assignment: CDR1 SQVTM and CDR2 ANQGSEA.

The genes are TRBV30 and TRBJ1-1; the D is unclear. This CDR3 contains 13 residues. V was cut by 5 bases and J by 4 bases, with 14 bases left in between. The germline CDR1 and CDR2 sequences are GTSNPN and SVGIG (reference sequence). Written as DNA, the CDR3 is TGTGCCTGGGCGGTTTTGCTGAGCACTGAAGCTTTCTTT. Translated, it gives CAWAVLLSTEAFF. Full variable domain (outside the CDR3, taken from reference TRBV30 and TRBJ1-1): SQTIHQWPATLVQPVGSPLSLECTVEGTSNPNLYWYRQAAGRGLQLLFYSVGIGQISSEVPQNLSASRPQDRQFILSSKKLLLSDSGFYLCAWAVLLSTEAFFGQGTRLTVV.

In this sample, this clonotype turned up a few times. The rearrangement joins TRBV20-1 to TRBJ2-1; 11 bases line up with TRBD2. The CDR3 spans 16 residues. Germline V gene data show CDR1 as DFQATT and CDR2 as SNEGSKA (reference sequence). V shed 3 bases and J 0 bases; nucleotides not matched to a gene: 4. The CDR3 region has the DNA TGCAGTGCTAGGACTAGCGGGGTCCCCTCCTACAATGAGCAGTTCTTC. It translates to CSARTSGVPSYNEQFF.

There are a few counts of this clonotype. V gene TRBV7-9 combines with J gene TRBJ2-7; 8 bases line up with TRBD1. CDR3 length equals 15 residues. V trimming: 5 bases; J trimming: 5 bases; junction bases outside the gene matches: 11. Germline V gene data show CDR1 as SEHNR and CDR2 as FQNEAQ (reference sequence). In nucleotides, the CDR3 is TGTGCCAGCAGCACCGCCGGGACAGGCAACCACGAGCAGTACTTC. This sequence encodes CASSTAGTGNHEQYF.

In this sample, this clonotype turned up a few times. The CDR3 loop reads CASSSLARNTGELFF. The CDR3 DNA sequence: TGCGCCAGCAGCTCCCTAGCGAGGAACACCGGGGAGCTGTTTTTT. The rearrangement uses TRBV5-1 and TRBJ2-2, with D possibly TRBD2 on 6 matching bases. Between the trimmed V and J ends, which lost 3 bases and 1 base, there was a span of 10 bases. The CDR3 consists of 15 residues. Germline CDR1 SGHRS, CDR2 YFSETQ.